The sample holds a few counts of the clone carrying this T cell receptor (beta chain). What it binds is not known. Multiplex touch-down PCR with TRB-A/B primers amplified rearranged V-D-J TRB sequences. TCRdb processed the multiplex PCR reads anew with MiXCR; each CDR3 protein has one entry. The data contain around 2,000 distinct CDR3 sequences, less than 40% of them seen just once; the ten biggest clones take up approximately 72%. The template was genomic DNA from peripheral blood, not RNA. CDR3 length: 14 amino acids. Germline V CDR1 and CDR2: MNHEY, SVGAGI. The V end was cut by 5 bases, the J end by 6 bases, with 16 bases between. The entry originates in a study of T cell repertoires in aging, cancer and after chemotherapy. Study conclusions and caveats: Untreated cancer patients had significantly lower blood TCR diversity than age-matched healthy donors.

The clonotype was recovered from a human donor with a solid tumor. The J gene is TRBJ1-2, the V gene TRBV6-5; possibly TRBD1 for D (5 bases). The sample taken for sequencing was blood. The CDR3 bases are TGTGCCAGCAGTGTAGGCGGGGGGGGGGATGGCTACACCTTC. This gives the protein CASSVGGGGDGYTF.